The sequence of this T cell receptor (beta chain) was determined in a study of T cell responses to AZD1222 COVID-19 vaccine. Whole-study context: Pooling of second doses given at about 4 or about 12 weeks was done. Regarding the study as a whole: Sampled repertoires all dated from after the peak T cell response.

From germline, CDR1 is KGHDR and CDR2 SFDVKD. The ends were cut back, 4 bases at V and 9 bases at J, with 18 bases in the middle. The CDR3 consists of 14 residues. Sequencing used immunoSEQ multiplex PCR; TCRdb keeps in-frame clones, though not all of them. The repertoire holds fewer than 150,000 clones, with 90% as singletons. Details on this clone: Its antigen is as yet unknown.

The genes are TRBV24-1 and TRBJ2-7; D is uncertain. The receptor comes from an adult in good health. The source was peripheral blood, collected on day 0 of AZD1222 vaccination. The DNA for the CDR3 is TGTGCCACCAGTGAGAATATGGGCGAGACGCGGCAGTACTTC. It yields the protein CATSENMGETRQYF.